The sequence of this T cell receptor (beta chain) was determined in a study of radiotherapy plus CTLA-4 blockade in lung cancer. Chemo-refractory metastatic non-small-cell lung cancer patients were treated with focal radiation plus CTLA-4 blockade with ipilimumab. Libraries were prepared by immunoSEQ multiplex PCR; TCRdb keeps only in-frame clonotypes and omits some of them. The sample records about 39,000 clones, 75% to 85% being singletons. Losses at the gene ends were 1 base for V and 0 bases for J; bases not matched to a gene: 2. The CDR3 covers 16 residues. The germline V gene encodes CDR1 SGHTA and CDR2 FQGNSA.

The sample consisted of peripheral blood, taken from a patient treated with radiotherapy plus ipilimumab. V usage is TRBV7-2 and J usage is TRBJ1-2; 10 bases agree with TRBD1. This receptor was taken from a human donor with non-small cell lung cancer that progressed on radiotherapy plus ipilimumab. The CDR3 region has the DNA TGTGCCAGCAGCTTAGTGGGACAGGGGACTAACTATGGCTACACCTTC. It encodes CASSLVGQGTNYGYTF.